A selection of T cell receptor beta chains follows, all from one sample in a study of immune reconstitution after stem cell transplant in scleroderma. One entry per CDR3 protein results from TCRdb running MiXCR on the RT-PCR reads. The sample shows about 2,200 distinct CDR3 sequences, around 7.4% of them seen only once. The specimen was collected before or after autologous hematopoietic stem cell transplantation (not recorded which). The receptors shown here come from a male donor with systemic sclerosis. CDR3s include the opening cysteine and the closing phenylalanine or tryptophan. A D gene is named only where the DNA matches it firmly. Clone size is not always given. Where it is, it says once, few, many or a class for expanded clones.

V	J	size	D	DNA	CDR3
TRBV29-1	TRBJ2-3	medium-sized	TRBD2	TGCAGCGTTGACCGCGGGACTAGCGGGGCCGTGGGGTCGCAGTATTTT	CSVDRGTSGAVGSQYF
TRBV20-1	TRBJ2-1	medium-sized	NA	TGCAGTGGAACGAGGGGGACGATCTCCTACAATGAGCAGTTCTTC	CSGTRGTISYNEQFF
TRBV5-1	TRBJ2-5	medium-sized	NA	TGCGCCAGCAGCTTAAGAGAGACCCAGTACTTC	CASSLRETQYF
TRBV20-1	TRBJ1-2	NA	NA	TGCAGTGCTAGAGATGGGCCAGGGGAAGTGGACACCTTC	CSARDGPGEVDTF
TRBV12-5	TRBJ2-7	large	NA	TGTGCTAGTGGTTTGGTACTGGGCAGATCCTACGAGCAGTACTTC	CASGLVLGRSYEQYF
TRBV28	TRBJ1-1	medium-sized	NA	TGTGCCAGCTCCTCGGGTCTTTACACTGAAGCTTTCTTT	CASSSGLYTEAFF
TRBV6-6	TRBJ2-7	NA	NA	TGTGCCAGCAGTTACTCCCTCGGGAGCTCCTACGAGCAGTACTTC	CASSYSLGSSYEQYF
TRBV5-6	TRBJ2-7	few	NA	TGTGCCAGCAGCCCCGACATCAGCTCCTACGAGCAGTACTTC	CASSPDISSYEQYF
TRBV12-3/TRBV12-4	TRBJ1-1	medium-sized	NA	TGTGCCAGCAGTTTAACACGGGGGAACACTGAAGCTTTCTTT	CASSLTRGNTEAFF
TRBV5-1	TRBJ2-7	medium-sized	TRBD1	TGCGCCAGCAGCTTAGACAGGGGGAGATACGAGCAGTACTTC	CASSLDRGRYEQYF
TRBV7-9	TRBJ2-2	medium-sized	TRBD1	TGTGCCAGCAGCCGGACCGGGACAGGGGGACACGAAACGGCCGGGGAGCTGTTTTTT	CASSRTGTGGHETAGELFF
TRBV19	TRBJ1-5	large	NA	TGTGCCAGTAGTAGAGGGGGAAGAGTCGATCAGCCCCAGCATTTT	CASSRGGRVDQPQHF
TRBV20-1	TRBJ2-7	medium-sized	NA	TGCAGTGCTAGAGGGAAAACGTTTGGGCTCGCCTACGAGCAGTACTTC	CSARGKTFGLAYEQYF
TRBV6-5	TRBJ1-5	large	NA	TGTGCCAGCAAACAGACAGGTTCAAATCAGCCCCAGCATTTT	CASKQTGSNQPQHF
TRBV5-1	TRBJ2-2	medium-sized	NA	TGCGCCAGCAGCTTGGGGCCGGCGGGCACCGGGGAGCTGTTTTTT	CASSLGPAGTGELFF
TRBV10-3	TRBJ1-4	NA	NA	TGTGCCATCAGTCGTTCGGGGAATAATGAAAAACTGCCTTTT	CAISRSGNNEKLPF
TRBV5-1	TRBJ1-2	medium-sized	TRBD1	TGCGCCAGCAGCAACCGGGACAGGGGACCAACTCCGTCGGTCTATGGCTACACCTTC	CASSNRDRGPTPSVYGYTF
TRBV7-8	TRBJ1-5	medium-sized	TRBD1	TGTGCCAGCAGCTCCATGGGACAGGGCCCAAATCAGCCCCAGCATTTT	CASSSMGQGPNQPQHF
TRBV13	TRBJ2-1	large	TRBD1	TGTGCCAGCAGCACGGACAGGGGGAAGAGTGAGCAGTTCTTC	CASSTDRGKSEQFF
TRBV27	TRBJ1-2	medium-sized	NA	TGTGCCAGCAGTCCCCTGGCACGGGGCAGCCCGTCCGTCGGCACCTTC	CASSPLARGSPSVGTF
TRBV29-1	TRBJ2-7	medium-sized	TRBD1	TGCAGCGTTGCCGCCGGCCTCGGACAGGGGGCATACGAGCAGTACTTC	CSVAAGLGQGAYEQYF
TRBV13	TRBJ2-1	medium-sized	NA	TGTGCCAGCAGCTTCTCCTACAATGAGCAGTTCTTC	CASSFSYNEQFF
TRBV28	TRBJ1-5	medium-sized	TRBD1	TGTGCCAGCAGCCCGACAGGGAAGCCCAATCAGCCCCAGCATTTT	CASSPTGKPNQPQHF
TRBV19	TRBJ1-5	few	NA	TGTGCCAGTAGTCCAAGGAGGGACACTCAGCCCCAGCATTTT	CASSPRRDTQPQHF
TRBV29-1	TRBJ2-3	medium-sized	NA	TGCAGCGTTGATTCTAGCCAAACAGATACGCAGTATTTT	CSVDSSQTDTQYF
TRBV20-1	TRBJ2-7	medium-sized	NA	TGCAGTGCTAGTGGGAGGTCCTACGAGCAGTACTTC	CSASGRSYEQYF
TRBV10-3	TRBJ2-3	NA	NA	TGTGCCGCTTCGGGGGTCACAGATACGCAGTATTTT	CAASGVTDTQYF
TRBV5-1	TRBJ2-3	medium-sized	NA	TGCGCCAGCAGCTTTGAACAGGGAGATACGCAGTATTTT	CASSFEQGDTQYF
TRBV20-1	TRBJ1-5	large	NA	TGCAGTGCTAGCAAATCTGGTAGCAATCAGCCCCAGCATTTT	CSASKSGSNQPQHF
TRBV24-1	TRBJ2-3	few	TRBD2	TGTGCCACCAGTGATTCAGGACTAGCGGGGACAGATACGCAGTATTTT	CATSDSGLAGTDTQYF
TRBV20-1	TRBJ2-3	medium-sized	NA	TGCAGTGCTAGTACTTGGAATACGCAGTATTTT	CSASTWNTQYF
TRBV27	TRBJ2-7	medium-sized	NA	TGTGCCAGCAGTTCGCACCGGGATCTTGGCACGAGGCAGTACTTC	CASSSHRDLGTRQYF
TRBV5-1	TRBJ1-4	medium-sized	NA	TGCGCCAGCAGCTTGTTCACTATTGGCAAATCTAATGAAAAACTGTTTTTT	CASSLFTIGKSNEKLFF
TRBV2	TRBJ2-3	medium-sized	NA	TGTGCCAGCAGTGAACTCTGGGCGCTAACAGATACGCAGTATTTT	CASSELWALTDTQYF
TRBV5-6	TRBJ2-3	NA	TRBD1	TGTGCCAGCAGCTTCGACAGGGTAGGCACAGATACGCAGTATTTT	CASSFDRVGTDTQYF
TRBV6-6	TRBJ1-5	medium-sized	NA	TGTGCCAGCAGTTCGCCCGCGAAAGTTCAGCCCCAGCATTTT	CASSSPAKVQPQHF
TRBV20-1	TRBJ1-1	medium-sized	NA	TGCAGTGCTAGAGACTCGGGGAAGGAAACTGAAGCTTTCTTT	CSARDSGKETEAFF
TRBV7-7	TRBJ2-2	NA	NA	TGTGCTAGCACCCCTGGTAGGACGAAAAAAGCCTCGAACACCGGGGAGCTGTTTTTT	CASTPGRTKKASNTGELFF
TRBV5-1	TRBJ2-7	medium-sized	TRBD1	TGCGCCAGCAGCGGCGGACAGGGGAGGGTTTTTGACGAGCAGTACTTC	CASSGGQGRVFDEQYF
TRBV12-3/TRBV12-4	TRBJ2-2	medium-sized	NA	TGTGCCAGCAGTTTGAAACTAAAGGGCACCGGGGAGCTGTTTTTT	CASSLKLKGTGELFF
TRBV20-1	TRBJ1-6	medium-sized	TRBD1	TGCAGTGCTAGAGCCCTAGGACAGGAGCCCTATAATTCACCCCTCCACTTT	CSARALGQEPYNSPLHF
TRBV20-1	TRBJ1-5	medium-sized	NA	TGCAGTGCTAGGTCGGGACGGATTGATCAGCCCCAGCATTTT	CSARSGRIDQPQHF
TRBV20-1	TRBJ1-5	medium-sized	NA	TGCAGTGCCCCTGGGGGGAGTGGGAGCAATCAGCCCCAGCATTTT	CSAPGGSGSNQPQHF
TRBV7-9	TRBJ2-7	medium-sized	TRBD1	TGTGCCAGCAGCTCGGACAGGGGAACCTACGAGCAGTACTTC	CASSSDRGTYEQYF
TRBV5-5	TRBJ1-4	medium-sized	NA	TGTGCCAGCAGCCCTTACACAACTAATGAAAAACTGTTTTTT	CASSPYTTNEKLFF
TRBV5-5	TRBJ2-1	medium-sized	TRBD2	TGTGCCAGCAGCGACGGACCAGGAGGAGCGGGGGGGGTCAATGAGCAGTTCTTC	CASSDGPGGAGGVNEQFF
TRBV2	TRBJ1-6	large	NA	TGTGCCAGTGGAGGGAAAGAGTATAATTCACCCCTCCACTTT	CASGGKEYNSPLHF
TRBV6-1	TRBJ2-1	large	NA	TGTGCCAGCAAGGTGTGGGACACTTCCTACAATGAGCAGTTCTTC	CASKVWDTSYNEQFF